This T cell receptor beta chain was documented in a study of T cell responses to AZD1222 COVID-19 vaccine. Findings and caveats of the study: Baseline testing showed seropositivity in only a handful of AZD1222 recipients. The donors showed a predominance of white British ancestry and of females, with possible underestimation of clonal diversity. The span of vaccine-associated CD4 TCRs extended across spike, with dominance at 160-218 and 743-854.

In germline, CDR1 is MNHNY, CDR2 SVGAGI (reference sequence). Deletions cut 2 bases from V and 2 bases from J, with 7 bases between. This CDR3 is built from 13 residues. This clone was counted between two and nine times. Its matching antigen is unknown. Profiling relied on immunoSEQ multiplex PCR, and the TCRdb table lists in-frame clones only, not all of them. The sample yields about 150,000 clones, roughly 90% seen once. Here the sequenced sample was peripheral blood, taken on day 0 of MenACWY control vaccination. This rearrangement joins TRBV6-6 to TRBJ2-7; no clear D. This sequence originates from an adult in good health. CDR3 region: CASSYDLAYEQYF. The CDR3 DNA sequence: TGTGCCAGCAGTTACGACCTTGCCTACGAGCAGTACTTC.